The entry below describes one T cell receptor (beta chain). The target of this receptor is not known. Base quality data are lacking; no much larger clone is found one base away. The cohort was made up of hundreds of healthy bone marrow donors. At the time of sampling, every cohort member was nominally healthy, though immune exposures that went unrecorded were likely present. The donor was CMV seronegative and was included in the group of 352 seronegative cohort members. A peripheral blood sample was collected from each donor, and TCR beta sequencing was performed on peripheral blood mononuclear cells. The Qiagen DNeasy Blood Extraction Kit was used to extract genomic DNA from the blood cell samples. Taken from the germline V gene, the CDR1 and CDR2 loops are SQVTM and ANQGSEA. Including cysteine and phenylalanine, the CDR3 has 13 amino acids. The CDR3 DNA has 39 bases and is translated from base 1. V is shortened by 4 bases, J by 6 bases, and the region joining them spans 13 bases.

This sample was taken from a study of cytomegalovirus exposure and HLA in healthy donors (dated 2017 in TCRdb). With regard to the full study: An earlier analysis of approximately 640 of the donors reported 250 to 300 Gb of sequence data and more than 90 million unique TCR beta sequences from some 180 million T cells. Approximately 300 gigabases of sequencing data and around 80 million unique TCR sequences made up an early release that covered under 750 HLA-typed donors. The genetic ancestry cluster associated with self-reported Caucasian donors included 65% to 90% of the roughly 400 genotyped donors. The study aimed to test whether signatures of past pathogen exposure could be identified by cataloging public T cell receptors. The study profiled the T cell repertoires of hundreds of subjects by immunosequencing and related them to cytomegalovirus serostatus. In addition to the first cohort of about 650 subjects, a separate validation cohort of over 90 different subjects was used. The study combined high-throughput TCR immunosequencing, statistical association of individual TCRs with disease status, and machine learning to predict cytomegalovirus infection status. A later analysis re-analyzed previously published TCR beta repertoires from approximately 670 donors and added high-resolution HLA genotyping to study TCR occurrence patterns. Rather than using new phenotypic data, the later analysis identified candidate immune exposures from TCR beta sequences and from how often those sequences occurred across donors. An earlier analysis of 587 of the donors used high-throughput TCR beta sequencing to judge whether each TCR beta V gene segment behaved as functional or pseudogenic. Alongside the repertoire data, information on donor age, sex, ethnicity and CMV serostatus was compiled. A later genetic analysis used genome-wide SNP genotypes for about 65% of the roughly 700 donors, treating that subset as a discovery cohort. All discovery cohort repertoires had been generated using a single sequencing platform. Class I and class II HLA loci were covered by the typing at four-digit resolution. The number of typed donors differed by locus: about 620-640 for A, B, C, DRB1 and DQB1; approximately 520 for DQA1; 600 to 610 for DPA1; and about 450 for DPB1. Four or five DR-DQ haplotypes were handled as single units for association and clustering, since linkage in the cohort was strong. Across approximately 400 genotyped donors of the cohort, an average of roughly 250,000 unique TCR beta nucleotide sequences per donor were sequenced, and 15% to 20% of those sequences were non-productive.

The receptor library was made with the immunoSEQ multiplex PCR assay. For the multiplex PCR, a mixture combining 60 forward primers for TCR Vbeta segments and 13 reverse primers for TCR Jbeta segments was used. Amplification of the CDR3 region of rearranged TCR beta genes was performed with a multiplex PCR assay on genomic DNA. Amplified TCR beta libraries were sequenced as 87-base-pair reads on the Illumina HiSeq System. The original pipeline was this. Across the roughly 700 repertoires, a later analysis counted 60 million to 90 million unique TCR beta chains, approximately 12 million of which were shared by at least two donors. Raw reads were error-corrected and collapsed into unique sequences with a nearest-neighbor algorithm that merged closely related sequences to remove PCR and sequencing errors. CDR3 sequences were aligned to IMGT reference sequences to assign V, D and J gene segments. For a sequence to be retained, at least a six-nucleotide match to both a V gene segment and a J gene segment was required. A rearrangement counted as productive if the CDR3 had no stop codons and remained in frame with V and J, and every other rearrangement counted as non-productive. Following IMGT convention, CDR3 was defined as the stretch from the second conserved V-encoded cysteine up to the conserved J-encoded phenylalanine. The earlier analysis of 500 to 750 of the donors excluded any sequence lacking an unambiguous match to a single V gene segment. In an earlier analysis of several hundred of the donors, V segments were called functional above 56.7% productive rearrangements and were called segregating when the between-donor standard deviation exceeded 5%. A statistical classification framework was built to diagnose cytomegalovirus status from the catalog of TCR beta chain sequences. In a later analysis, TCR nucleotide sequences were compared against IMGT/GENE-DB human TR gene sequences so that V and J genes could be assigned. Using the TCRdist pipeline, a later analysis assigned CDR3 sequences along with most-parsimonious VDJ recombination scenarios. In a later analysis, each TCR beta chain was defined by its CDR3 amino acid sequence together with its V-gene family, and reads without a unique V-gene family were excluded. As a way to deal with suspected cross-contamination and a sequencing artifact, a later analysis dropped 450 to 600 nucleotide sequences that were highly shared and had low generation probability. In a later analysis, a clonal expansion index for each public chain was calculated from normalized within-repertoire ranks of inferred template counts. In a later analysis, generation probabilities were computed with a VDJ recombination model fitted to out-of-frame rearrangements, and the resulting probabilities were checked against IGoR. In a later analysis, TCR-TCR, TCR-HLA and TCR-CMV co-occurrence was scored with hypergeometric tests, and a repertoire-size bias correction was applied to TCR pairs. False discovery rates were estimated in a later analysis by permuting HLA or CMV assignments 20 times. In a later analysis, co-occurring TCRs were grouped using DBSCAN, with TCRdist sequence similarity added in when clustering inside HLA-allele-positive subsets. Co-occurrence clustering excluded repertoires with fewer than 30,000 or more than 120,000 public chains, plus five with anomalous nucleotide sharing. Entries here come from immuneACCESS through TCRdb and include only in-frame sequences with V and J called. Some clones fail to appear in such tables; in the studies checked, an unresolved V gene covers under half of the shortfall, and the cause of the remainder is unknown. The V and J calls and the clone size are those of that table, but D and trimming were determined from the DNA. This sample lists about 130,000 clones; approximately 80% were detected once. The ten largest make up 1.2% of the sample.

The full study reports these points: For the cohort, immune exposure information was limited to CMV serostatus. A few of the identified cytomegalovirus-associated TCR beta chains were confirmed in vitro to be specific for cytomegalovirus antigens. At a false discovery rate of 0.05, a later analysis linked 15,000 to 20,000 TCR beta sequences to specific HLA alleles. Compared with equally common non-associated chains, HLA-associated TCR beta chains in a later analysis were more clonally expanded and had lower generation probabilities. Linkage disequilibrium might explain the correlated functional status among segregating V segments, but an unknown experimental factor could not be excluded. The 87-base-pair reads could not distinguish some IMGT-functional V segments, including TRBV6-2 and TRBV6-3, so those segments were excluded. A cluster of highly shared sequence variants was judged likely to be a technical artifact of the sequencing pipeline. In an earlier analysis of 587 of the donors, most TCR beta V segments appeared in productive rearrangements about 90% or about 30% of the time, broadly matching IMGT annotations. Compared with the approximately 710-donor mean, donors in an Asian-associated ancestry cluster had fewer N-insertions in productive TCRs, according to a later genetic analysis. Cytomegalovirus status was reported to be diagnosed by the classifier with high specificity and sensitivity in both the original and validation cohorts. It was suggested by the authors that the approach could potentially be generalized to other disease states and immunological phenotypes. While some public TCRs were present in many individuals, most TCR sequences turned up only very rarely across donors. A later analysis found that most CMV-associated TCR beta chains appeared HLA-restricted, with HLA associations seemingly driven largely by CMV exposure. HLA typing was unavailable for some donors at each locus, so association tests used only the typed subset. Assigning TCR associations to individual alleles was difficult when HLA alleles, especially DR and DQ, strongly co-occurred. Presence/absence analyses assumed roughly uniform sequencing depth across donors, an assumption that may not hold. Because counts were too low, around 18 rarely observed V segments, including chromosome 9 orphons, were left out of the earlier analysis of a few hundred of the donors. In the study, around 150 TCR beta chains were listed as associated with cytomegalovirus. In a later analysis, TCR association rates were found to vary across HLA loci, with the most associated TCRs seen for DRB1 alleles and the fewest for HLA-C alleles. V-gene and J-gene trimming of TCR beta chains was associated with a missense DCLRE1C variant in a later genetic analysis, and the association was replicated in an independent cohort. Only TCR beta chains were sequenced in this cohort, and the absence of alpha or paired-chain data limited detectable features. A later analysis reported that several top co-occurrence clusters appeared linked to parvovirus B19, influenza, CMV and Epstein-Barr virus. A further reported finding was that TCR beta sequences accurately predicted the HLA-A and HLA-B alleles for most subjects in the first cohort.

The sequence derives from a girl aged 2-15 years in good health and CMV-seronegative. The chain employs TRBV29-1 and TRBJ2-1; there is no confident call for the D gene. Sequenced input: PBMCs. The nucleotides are TGCAGCGTTGCGAGGAAGGTCAGCAATGAGCAGTTCTTC. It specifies CSVARKVSNEQFF.